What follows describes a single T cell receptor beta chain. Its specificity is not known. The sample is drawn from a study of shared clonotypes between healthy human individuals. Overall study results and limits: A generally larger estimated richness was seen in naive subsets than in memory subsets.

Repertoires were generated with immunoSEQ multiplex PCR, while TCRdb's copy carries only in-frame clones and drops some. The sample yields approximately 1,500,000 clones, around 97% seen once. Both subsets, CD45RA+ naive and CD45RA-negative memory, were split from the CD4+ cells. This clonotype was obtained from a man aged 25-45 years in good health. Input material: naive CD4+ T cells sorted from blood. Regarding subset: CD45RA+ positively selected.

CDR3 nucleotides: TGTGCCAGTAGTCCCTCGACAGGGAAGCCAGCGGATACGCAGTATTTT. Translating gives CASSPSTGKPADTQYF. This chain joins TRBV19 and TRBJ2-3; TRBD1 aligns across 7 bases. The V segment lost 5 bases and the J segment 6 bases; nucleotides outside the gene matches: 14. The CDR3 consists of 16 residues. Looked up from germline, CDR1 is LNHDA and CDR2 is SQIVND (reference sequence).